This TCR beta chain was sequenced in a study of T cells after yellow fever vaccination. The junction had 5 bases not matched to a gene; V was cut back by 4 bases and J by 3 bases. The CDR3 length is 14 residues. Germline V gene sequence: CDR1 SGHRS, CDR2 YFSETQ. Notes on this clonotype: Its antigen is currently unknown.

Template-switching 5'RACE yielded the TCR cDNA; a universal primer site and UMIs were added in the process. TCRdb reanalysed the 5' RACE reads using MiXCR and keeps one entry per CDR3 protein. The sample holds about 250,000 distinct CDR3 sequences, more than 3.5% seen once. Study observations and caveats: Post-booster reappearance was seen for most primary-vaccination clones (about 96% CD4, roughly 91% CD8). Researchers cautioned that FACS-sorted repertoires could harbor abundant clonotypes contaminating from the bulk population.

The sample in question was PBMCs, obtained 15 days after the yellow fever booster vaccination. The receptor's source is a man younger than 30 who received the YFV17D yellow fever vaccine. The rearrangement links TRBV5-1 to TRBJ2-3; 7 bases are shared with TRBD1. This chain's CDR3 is CASSEGQITDTQYF. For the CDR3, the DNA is TGCGCCAGCAGCGAGGGACAGATTACAGATACGCAGTATTTT.